This T cell receptor (delta chain) was retrieved from a study of gamma-delta T cells after stem cell transplantation. Germline CDR1 TSWWSYY, CDR2 QGS. The CDR3 runs to 22 residues. TCRdb fed the RT-PCR reads into CATT to redo clone calling. The sample includes 1,500 to 2,000 delta-chain clones, roughly 15% of them seen just once. Concerning this clone itself: The junction shows a germline mismatch at one end, possibly a read error.

Sample: gamma-delta T cells. This TCR derives from a human donor. It is not recorded whose cells these are; they may come from a transplant donor. The rearrangement uses TRDV1 and TRDJ1; tentatively, D is TRDD3 (5 bases). CDR3 loop: CAIGATAKWERQNFWYTDKLIF. The DNA of the CDR3 is TGTGCTATTGGGGCTACTGCTAAGTGGGAGAGACAAAACTTTTGGTACACCGATAAACTCATCTTT.